The 25 T cell receptor beta chains presented below share a single source sample, sequenced in a study of T-cell reconstitution after alpha-beta-depleted transplantation in children. Unique molecular identifiers were incorporated when the TCRbeta library was constructed. TCRdb re-called the PCR reads with MiXCR, one entry per CDR3 protein. The sample includes more than 200,000 distinct CDR3 sequences, about 25% seen only once; the top ten take roughly 2.5%. Source: PBMCs, taken before TCRalphabeta/CD19-depleted stem cell transplant. Receptors were obtained from a girl aged 2 to 9 with Fanconi anemia, due to receive a stem cell transplant.

The rearrangement joins TRBV7-7 to TRBJ2-7; D gene uncertain. The CDR3 sequence is 19 residues long. Germline lookup yields CDR1 SSHAT and CDR2 FNYEAQ (reference sequence). Trimming removed 0 bases at V and 2 bases at J, with 23 bases between. For the CDR3, the DNA is TGTGCCAGCAGCTTAGCCCTCCTTATGCCCCGAATCCCAACCTACGAGCAGTACTTC. It specifies CASSLALLMPRIPTYEQYF.

This clonotype was seen only a few times. V is TRBV7-2 and J is TRBJ2-7, with TRBD2 identical over 8 bases. With V trimmed by 2 bases and J by 2 bases, 5 bases remained unmatched. This CDR3 contains 15 residues. Germline V gene sequence: CDR1 SGHTA, CDR2 FQGNSA. The CDR3: CASSLFTSGTYEQYF. CDR3 DNA: TGTGCCAGCAGCTTATTCACTAGCGGAACCTACGAGCAGTACTTC.

At least ten counts were recorded for this clonotype. The chain is built from TRBV11-2 and TRBJ2-1; tentatively, D is TRBD1 (5 bases). This CDR3 spans 17 amino acids. Germline assignment: CDR1 SGHAT and CDR2 FQNNGV. The V end was cut by 0 bases, the J end by 0 bases, with 12 bases between. CDR3 in amino acids: CASSLDGAHYSYNEQFF. CDR3 DNA: TGTGCCAGCAGCTTAGATGGGGCCCATTACTCCTACAATGAGCAGTTCTTC.

The sample holds many counts of this clonotype. The chain uses TRBV12-3 or TRBV12-4 and TRBJ2-1; weak D call: TRBD2 (5 bases). This CDR3 has 12 amino acids. V shed 5 bases and J shed 3 bases, with 5 bases lying between them. CDR3 bases: TGTGCCAGCAGTACTAGCTACAATGAGCAGTTCTTC. This codes for CASSTSYNEQFF.

The table lists this clonotype with many counts. V usage is TRBV27 and J usage is TRBJ1-3; TRBD1 aligns across 7 bases. The CDR3 length is 14 residues. Per the germline V gene, CDR1 is MNHEY and CDR2 is SMNVEV (reference sequence). J was trimmed by 2 bases and V by 5 bases; bases with no gene match: 3. CDR3 protein: CASSPDRAGNTIYF. CDR3 DNA: TGTGCCAGCAGTCCCGACAGGGCTGGAAACACCATATATTTT.

At least ten counts were recorded for this clonotype. V is TRBV20-1 and J is TRBJ1-2; D not certain. Trimming pared 0 bases from V and 3 bases from J, leaving 11 bases between. The V gene's germline CDR1 is DFQATT and CDR2 SNEGSKA (reference sequence). The CDR3 consists of 14 residues. The CDR3 DNA follows: TGCAGTGCTAGAGATCGGAACAGTTACTATGGCTACACCTTC. This encodes CSARDRNSYYGYTF.

This clonotype has a handful of counts. The CDR3 spells CASSYPYEQYF. The CDR3 DNA sequence: TGTGCCAGCAGTTACCCTTACGAGCAGTACTTC. The gene calls are TRBV6-5 and TRBJ2-7, with no clear D. The CDR3 sequence is 11 residues long. The V end was cut by 2 bases, the J end by 4 bases, with 3 bases between. Germline CDR1 is MNHEY and CDR2 is SVGAGI.

This clonotype was found a few times. V gene TRBV18 combines with J gene TRBJ2-5; D might be TRBD1 or TRBD2, each matching 5 bases. CDR1 and CDR2 from the germline V gene are KGHSH and LQKENI. The CDR3 loop spans 14 amino acids. V was pared by 5 bases and J by 2 bases, with 12 bases between. CDR3 nucleotide sequence: TGTGCCAGCTCAATGGGACGGGAACAAGAGACCCAGTACTTC. Amino acid sequence: CASSMGREQETQYF.

In its sample, this clonotype was seen many times. The chain carries TRBV20-1 and TRBJ2-1; 7 positions match TRBD1. The CDR3 loop spans 16 amino acids. Germline lookup yields CDR1 DFQATT and CDR2 SNEGSKA (reference sequence). V lost 2 bases, J lost 6 bases, and 13 bases stayed unmatched. CDR3 in DNA: TGCAGTGCTAGACTCGCAAAGACAGGGATGAGCAATGAGCAGTTCTTC. This translates into CSARLAKTGMSNEQFF.

In this sample, this clonotype turned up many times. This chain joins TRBV20-1 and TRBJ2-2; D may be TRBD2 (5 bases). The CDR3 is 13 residues long. The V and J ends lost 6 bases and 6 bases respectively, with 14 bases between them. Germline V lookup: CDR1 DFQATT, CDR2 SNEGSKA (reference sequence). The CDR3 is CSAKDWRAGELFF. In nucleotides, the CDR3 is TGCAGTGCCAAGGACTGGCGGGCCGGGGAGCTGTTTTTT.

This chain links TRBV28 with TRBJ2-7, with D possibly matching TRBD1 (6 bases). With 10 bases removed from V and 1 base from J, the gap between germline ends came to 11 bases. CDR3 length: 12 amino acids. In germline, CDR1 is MDHEN, CDR2 SYDVKM. The CDR3 nucleotides are TGTGCCACCCTAGGACAGTCCTACGAGCAGTACTTC. Amino acids: CATLGQSYEQYF.

This clonotype was observed at least ten times. The chain is built from TRBV5-1 and TRBJ2-1, with 8 nucleotides matching TRBD2. This CDR3 region has 17 residues. The germline V gene has CDR1 SGHRS and CDR2 YFSETQ. V trimming: 0 bases; J trimming: 2 bases; junction bases outside the gene matches: 7. CDR3 sequence: CASSLGTSGVPYNEQFF. The CDR3 DNA reads as TGCGCCAGCAGCTTGGGTACTAGCGGTGTGCCCTACAATGAGCAGTTCTTC.

The chain links TRBV6-2 or TRBV6-3 to TRBJ2-7; TRBD2 aligns across 11 bases. V lost 4 bases and J lost 6; bases outside the gene matches: 8. The CDR3 is 15 residues long. Per the germline V gene, CDR1 is MNHEY and CDR2 is SVGEGT. The DNA of the CDR3 is TGTGCCAGCAGTTGGCTGACTAGCGGGATAGGCGAGCAGTACTTC. This translates into CASSWLTSGIGEQYF.

Turning to this clonotype: The germline gene is not matched at one end of the junction; a read error may be the cause. The V gene is TRBV5-1, the J gene TRBJ1-1; unclear D gene. The CDR3 has 13 residues. Germline-derived CDR1 and CDR2 are SGHRS and YFSETQ. The CDR3 is CASSLTTNTEASF. The CDR3 coding sequence is TGCGCCAGCAGCTTGACAACGAACACTGAAGCTTCCTTT.

There are a few counts of this clonotype. The J gene is TRBJ2-2, the V gene TRBV12-3 or TRBV12-4, with TRBD1 matching 10 bases. V dropped 1 base and J dropped 1; count of bases not matched to a gene: 6. CDR3 length: 18 residues. CDR3 region: CASSLVLGQGMNTGELFF. The CDR3 bases are TGTGCCAGCAGTTTAGTTTTGGGACAGGGGATGAACACCGGGGAGCTGTTTTTT.

Here the CDR3 DNA reads TGCGCCAGATTGACTCCCCGGGACAATGAGAACACCGGGGAGCTGTTTTTT. Amino acids: CARLTPRDNENTGELFF. This chain connects TRBV10-1 to TRBJ2-2; maybe TRBD1 (6 bases). The germline V and J ends were trimmed by 9 bases and 1 base, with 21 bases remaining between them. Germline V gene data show CDR1 as WNHNN and CDR2 as SYGVQD (reference sequence). The CDR3 totals 17 residues.

J is TRBJ2-5 and V is TRBV24-1; no clear D gene. Per germline, CDR1 KGHDR and CDR2 SFDVKD. This CDR3 has 16 amino acids. V shed 1 base and J shed 1 base, with 12 bases lying between them. DNA for the CDR3: TGTGCCACCAGTGATTTTAGTCGGGTGGGCCAAGAGACCCAGTACTTC. This translates into CATSDFSRVGQETQYF.

The V call is TRBV6-1, the J call TRBJ2-7; D unclear. Germline values: CDR1 MNHNS, CDR2 SASEGT. The CDR3 loop spans 15 amino acids. The germline V and J ends were trimmed by 2 bases and 4 bases, with 15 bases remaining between them. The CDR3 sequence is CASSEKTYQSYEQYF. CDR3 in DNA: TGTGCCAGCAGTGAAAAGACTTACCAGTCTTACGAGCAGTACTTC.

This clonotype was seen ten or more times. The genes are TRBV6-2 or TRBV6-3 and TRBJ2-4; no definite D call. This CDR3 is built from 15 residues. Trimming cost V 5 bases and J 0 bases, with 11 bases left between them. Germline CDR1 is MNHEY and CDR2 is SVGEGT. CDR3: CASSRELLAKNIQYF. In DNA form, the CDR3 reads TGTGCCAGCAGTCGAGAATTACTAGCCAAAAACATTCAGTACTTC.

This clonotype was seen a few times. The chain has TRBV15 and TRBJ1-5; D gene unclear. The CDR3 is 15 residues long. Trimming pared 0 bases from V and 7 bases from J, leaving 13 bases between. Per the germline V gene, CDR1 is LNHNV and CDR2 is YYDKDF (reference sequence). CDR3 amino acids: CATSRDRMGSQPQHF. In nucleotides, the CDR3 is TGTGCCACCAGCAGAGATAGGATGGGGTCCCAGCCCCAGCATTTT. Filled out from reference TRBV15 and TRBJ1-5, the complete variable domain reads DAMVIQNPRYQVTQFGKPVTLSCSQTLNHNVMYWYQQKSSQAPKLLFHYYDKDFNNEADTPDNFQSRRPNTSFCFLDIRSPGLGDTAMYLCATSRDRMGSQPQHFGDGTRLSIL.

This clonotype was seen more than once but under ten times. This chain connects TRBV6-6 to TRBJ2-6, with D possibly TRBD1 on 6 matching bases. The CDR3 runs 16 residues. Trimming took off 4 bases at V and 2 bases at J, with 12 bases between the two ends. The germline V gene has CDR1 MNHNY and CDR2 SVGAGI (reference sequence). The CDR3 loop reads CASSSVPGAGANVLTF. CDR3 coding DNA: TGTGCCAGCAGTTCAGTCCCAGGGGCTGGGGCCAACGTCCTGACTTTC.

This clonotype occurred once. The chain joins TRBV20-1 to TRBJ2-5; the D is unclear. CDR1 and CDR2 (germline): DFQATT, SNEGSKA (reference sequence). The CDR3 contains 12 residues. This CDR3 is CRGRSTSRTQYF. DNA of the CDR3: TGCAGGGGTCGTAGTACCTCCAGGACCCAGTACTTC.

The CDR3 DNA sequence: TGTGCCAGCAGCTTAGACTACGTTGGAACAACTAATGAAAAACTGTTTTTT. It yields the protein CASSLDYVGTTNEKLFF. The chain recombines TRBV11-2 with TRBJ1-4; D unclear. The V gene lost 0 bases and the J gene lost 0 bases, with 11 bases spanning the gap. This CDR3 spans 17 amino acids. Germline V gene sequence: CDR1 SGHAT, CDR2 FQNNGV.

This clonotype has a count of ten or more. The chain combines TRBV5-1 with TRBJ1-3; D is undetermined. The germline gives CDR1 SGHRS, CDR2 YFSETQ. The CDR3 is made up of 16 amino acids. Trimming took off 1 base at V and 0 bases at J, with 11 bases between the two ends. CDR3: CASSLFPENSGNTIYF. CDR3 DNA: TGCGCCAGCAGCTTGTTTCCGGAAAACTCTGGAAACACCATATATTTT.

This chain uses TRBV12-3 or TRBV12-4 with TRBJ2-3; 10 bases align to TRBD2. This CDR3 has 13 residues. The junction had 2 bases not matched to a gene; V was cut back by 9 bases and J by 2 bases. The CDR3 sequence: CASTSGDTDTQYF. The DNA of the CDR3 is TGTGCCAGTACTAGCGGGGACACAGATACGCAGTATTTT.